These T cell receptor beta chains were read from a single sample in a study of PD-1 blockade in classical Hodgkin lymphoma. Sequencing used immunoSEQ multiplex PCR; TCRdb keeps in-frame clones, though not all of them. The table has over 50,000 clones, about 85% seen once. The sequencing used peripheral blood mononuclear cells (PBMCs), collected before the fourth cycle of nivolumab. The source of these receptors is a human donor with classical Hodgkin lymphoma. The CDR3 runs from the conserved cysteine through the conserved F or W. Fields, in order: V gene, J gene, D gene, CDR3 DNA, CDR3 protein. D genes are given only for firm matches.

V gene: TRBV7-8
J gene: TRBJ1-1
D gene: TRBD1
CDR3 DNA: TGTGCCAGCAGCTTAGACGACAGGGCGCGTAACACTGAAGCTTTCTTT
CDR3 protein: CASSLDDRARNTEAFF

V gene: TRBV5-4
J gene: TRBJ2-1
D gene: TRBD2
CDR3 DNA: TGTGCCAGCAGCTTCACCCGGGGGAGGGATGAGCAGTTCTTC
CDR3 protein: CASSFTRGRDEQFF

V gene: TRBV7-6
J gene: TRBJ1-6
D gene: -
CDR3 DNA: TGTGCCAGCAGCTTCGGGGGCCGAGATTCACCCCTCCACTTT
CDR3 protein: CASSFGGRDSPLHF

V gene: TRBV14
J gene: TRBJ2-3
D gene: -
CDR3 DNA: TGTGCCAGCAGCCAAGATCGGGTCGCTTCAGATACGCAGTATTTT
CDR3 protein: CASSQDRVASDTQYF

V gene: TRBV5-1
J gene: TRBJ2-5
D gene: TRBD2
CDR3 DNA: TGCGCCAGCAGCCTACTCCCGACTAGCGGGGGGGAAGAGACCCAGTACTTC
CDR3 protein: CASSLLPTSGGEETQYF

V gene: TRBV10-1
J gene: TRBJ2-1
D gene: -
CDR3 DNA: TGCGCCAGCAGTGCAATTCAGGGTGGGGAGCAGTTCTTC
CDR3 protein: CASSAIQGGEQFF

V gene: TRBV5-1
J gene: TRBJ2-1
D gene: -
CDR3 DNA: TGCGCCAGCGGTACAAATCGCAATGAGCAGTTCTTC
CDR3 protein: CASGTNRNEQFF

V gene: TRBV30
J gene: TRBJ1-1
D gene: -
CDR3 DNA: TGTGCCTGGAGTGCCGAGGGGGGCGCTCTCACTGAAGCTTTCTTT
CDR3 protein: CAWSAEGGALTEAFF

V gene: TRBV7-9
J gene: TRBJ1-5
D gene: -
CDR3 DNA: TGTGCCAGCAGCTCCCAGGGGCCCAATCAGCCCCAGCATTTT
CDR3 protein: CASSSQGPNQPQHF

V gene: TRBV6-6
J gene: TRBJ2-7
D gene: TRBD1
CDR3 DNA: TGTGCCAGCAGACCTGACAGGGCGGCCTACGAGCAGTACTTC
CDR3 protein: CASRPDRAAYEQYF

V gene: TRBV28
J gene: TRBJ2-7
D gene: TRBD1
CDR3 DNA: TGTGCCAGCAGAACCGGATCCGGGACAGGGACCTACGAGCAGTACTTC
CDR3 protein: CASRTGSGTGTYEQYF

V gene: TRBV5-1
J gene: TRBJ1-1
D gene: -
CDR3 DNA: TGCGCCAGCAGCTTGGCGGGGGACACTGAAGCTTTCTTT
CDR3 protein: CASSLAGDTEAFF

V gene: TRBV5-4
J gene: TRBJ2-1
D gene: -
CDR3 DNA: TGTGCCAGCAGCTTAGGGGGGGGCGATGGGTACAATGAGCAGTTCTTC
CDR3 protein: CASSLGGGDGYNEQFF

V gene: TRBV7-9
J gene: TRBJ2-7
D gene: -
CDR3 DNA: TGTGCCAGCAGCCTCACCTACGAGCAGTACTTC
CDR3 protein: CASSLTYEQYF

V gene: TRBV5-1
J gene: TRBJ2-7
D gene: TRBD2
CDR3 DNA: TGCGCCAGCAGCTTGGGTAGCGGGGGGCCCTACGAGCAGTACTTC
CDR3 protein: CASSLGSGGPYEQYF